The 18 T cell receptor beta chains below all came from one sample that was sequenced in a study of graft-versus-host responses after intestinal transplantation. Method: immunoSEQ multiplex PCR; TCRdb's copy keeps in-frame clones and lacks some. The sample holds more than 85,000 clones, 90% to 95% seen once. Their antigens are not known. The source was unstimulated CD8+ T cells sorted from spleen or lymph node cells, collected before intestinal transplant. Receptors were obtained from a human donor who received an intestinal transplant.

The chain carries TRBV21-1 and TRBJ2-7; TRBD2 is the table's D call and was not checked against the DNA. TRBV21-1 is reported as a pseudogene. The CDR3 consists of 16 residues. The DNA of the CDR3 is TGTGCCAGCAGCTCACGCCCGGGACTAGCCTCCTACGAGCAGTACTTC. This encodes CASSSRPGLASYEQYF.

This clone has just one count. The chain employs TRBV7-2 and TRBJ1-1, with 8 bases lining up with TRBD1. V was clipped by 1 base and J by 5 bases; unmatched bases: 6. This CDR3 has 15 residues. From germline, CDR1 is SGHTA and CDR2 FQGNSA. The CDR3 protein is CASSLDQGAYTEAFF. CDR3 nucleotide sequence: TGTGCCAGCAGCTTAGACCAGGGGGCGTATACTGAAGCTTTCTTT.

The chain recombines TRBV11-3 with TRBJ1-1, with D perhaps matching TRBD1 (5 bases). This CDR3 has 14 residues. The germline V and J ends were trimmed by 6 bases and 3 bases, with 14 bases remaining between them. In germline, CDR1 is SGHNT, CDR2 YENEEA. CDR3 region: CASSPREVDTEAFF. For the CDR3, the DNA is TGTGCCAGCAGTCCCAGGGAAGTTGACACTGAAGCTTTCTTT. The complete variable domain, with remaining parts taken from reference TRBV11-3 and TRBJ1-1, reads EAGVVQSPRYKIIEKKQPVAFWCNPISGHNTLYWYLQNLGQGPELLIRYENEEAVDDSQLPKDRFSAERLKGVDSTLKIQPAELGDSAVYLCASSPREVDTEAFFGQGTRLTVV.

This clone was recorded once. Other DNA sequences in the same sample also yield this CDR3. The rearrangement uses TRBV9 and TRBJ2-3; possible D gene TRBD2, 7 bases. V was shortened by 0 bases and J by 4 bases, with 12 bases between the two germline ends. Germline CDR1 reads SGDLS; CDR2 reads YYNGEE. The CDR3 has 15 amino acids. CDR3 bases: TGTGCCAGCAGCGTAGAGGGGGGGGCCCCAGATACGCAGTATTTT. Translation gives CASSVEGGAPDTQYF.

CDR3 DNA sequence: TGCGCCAGCGGGACCCTCGGACTAGCGGGGGAACCTGCCCCCGCAGATACGCAGTATTTT. Translating gives CASGTLGLAGEPAPADTQYF. The chain joins TRBV10-2 to TRBJ2-3; TRBD2 agrees at 13 bases. The germline V gene has CDR1 WSHSY and CDR2 SAAADI. V lost 8 bases, J lost 4 bases, and 21 bases stayed unmatched. CDR3 size: 20 residues.

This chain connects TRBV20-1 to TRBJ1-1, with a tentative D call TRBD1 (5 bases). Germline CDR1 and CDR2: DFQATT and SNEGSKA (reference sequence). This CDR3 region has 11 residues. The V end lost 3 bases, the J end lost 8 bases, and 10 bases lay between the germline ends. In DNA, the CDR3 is TGCAGTGCTAGTGACAGCTTGGAAGCTTTCTTT. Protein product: CSASDSLEAFF.

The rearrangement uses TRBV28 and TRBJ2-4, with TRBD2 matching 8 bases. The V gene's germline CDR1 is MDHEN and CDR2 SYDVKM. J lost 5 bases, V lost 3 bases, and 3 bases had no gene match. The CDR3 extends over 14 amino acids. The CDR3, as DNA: TGTGCCAGCAGTTTCGTTAGCGGGGAAAACATTCAGTACTTC. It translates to CASSFVSGENIQYF. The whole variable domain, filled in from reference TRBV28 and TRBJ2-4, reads DVKVTQSSRYLVKRTGEKVFLECVQDMDHENMFWYRQDPGLGLRLIYFSYDVKMKEKGDIPEGYSVSREKKERFSLILESASTNQTSMYLCASSFVSGENIQYFGAGTRLSVL.

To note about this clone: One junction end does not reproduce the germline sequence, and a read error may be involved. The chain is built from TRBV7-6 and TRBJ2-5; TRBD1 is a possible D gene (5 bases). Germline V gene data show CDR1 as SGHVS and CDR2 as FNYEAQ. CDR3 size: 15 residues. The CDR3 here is CASSLDLRGTEAQYF. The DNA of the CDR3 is TGTGCCAGCAGCTTGGACCTTAGGGGTACAGAGGCCCAGTACTTC.

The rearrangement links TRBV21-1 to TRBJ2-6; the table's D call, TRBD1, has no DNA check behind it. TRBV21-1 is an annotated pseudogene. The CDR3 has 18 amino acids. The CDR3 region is CASPEDVGPSSGANVLTF. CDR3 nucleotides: TGTGCCAGCCCTGAAGATGTGGGCCCGAGCTCTGGGGCCAACGTCCTGACTTTC.

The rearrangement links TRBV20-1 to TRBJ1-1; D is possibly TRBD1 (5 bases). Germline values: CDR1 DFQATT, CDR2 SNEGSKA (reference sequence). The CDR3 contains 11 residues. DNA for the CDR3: TGCAGCACCTGGGGGGACACTGAAGCTTTCTTT. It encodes CSTWGDTEAFF.

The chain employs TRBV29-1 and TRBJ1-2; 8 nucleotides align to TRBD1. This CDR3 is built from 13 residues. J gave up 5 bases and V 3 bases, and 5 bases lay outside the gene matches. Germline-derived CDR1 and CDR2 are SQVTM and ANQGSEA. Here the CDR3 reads CSVDRGTGYGYTF. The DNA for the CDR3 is TGCAGCGTTGATAGGGGGACAGGTTATGGCTACACCTTC. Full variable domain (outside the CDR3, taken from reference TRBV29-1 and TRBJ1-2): SAVISQKPSRDICQRGTSLTIQCQVDSQVTMMFWYRQQPGQSLTLIATANQGSEATYESGFVIDKFPISRPNLTFSTLTVSNMSPEDSSIYLCSVDRGTGYGYTFGSGTRLTVV.

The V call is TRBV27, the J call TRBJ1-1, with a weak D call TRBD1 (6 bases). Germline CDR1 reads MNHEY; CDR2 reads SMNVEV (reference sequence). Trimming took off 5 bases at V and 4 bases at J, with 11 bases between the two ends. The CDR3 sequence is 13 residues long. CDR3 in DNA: TGTGCCAGCAGTCTAGGGGGGGGCACTGAAGCTTTCTTT. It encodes CASSLGGGTEAFF.

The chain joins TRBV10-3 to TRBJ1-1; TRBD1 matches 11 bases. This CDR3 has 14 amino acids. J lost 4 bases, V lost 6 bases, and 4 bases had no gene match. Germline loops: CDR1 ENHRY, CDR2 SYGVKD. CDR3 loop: CAISAGTGGTEAFF. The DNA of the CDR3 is TGTGCCATCAGCGCCGGGACAGGGGGCACTGAAGCTTTCTTT.

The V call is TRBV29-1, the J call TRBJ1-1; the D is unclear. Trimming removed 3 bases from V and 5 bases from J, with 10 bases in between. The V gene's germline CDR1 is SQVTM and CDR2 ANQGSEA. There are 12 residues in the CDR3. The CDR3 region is CSVDLARTEAFF. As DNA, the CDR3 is TGCAGCGTTGATCTGGCGAGGACTGAAGCTTTCTTT.

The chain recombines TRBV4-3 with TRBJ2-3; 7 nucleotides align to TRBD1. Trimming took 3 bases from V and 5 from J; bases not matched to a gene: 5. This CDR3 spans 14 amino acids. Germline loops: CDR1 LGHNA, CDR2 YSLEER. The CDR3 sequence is CASSQTGSVDTQYF. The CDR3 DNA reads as TGCGCCAGCAGCCAGACAGGGTCTGTAGATACGCAGTATTTT.

This chain's CDR3 is CASSHRGDQPQHF. For the CDR3, the DNA is TGTGCCAGCAGCCACCGGGGAGATCAGCCCCAGCATTTT. The chain has TRBV7-8 and TRBJ1-5, with D uncertain. Deletions cut 5 bases from V and 5 bases from J, with 10 bases between. Per the germline V gene, CDR1 is SGHVS and CDR2 is FQNEAQ. This CDR3 is built from 13 residues.

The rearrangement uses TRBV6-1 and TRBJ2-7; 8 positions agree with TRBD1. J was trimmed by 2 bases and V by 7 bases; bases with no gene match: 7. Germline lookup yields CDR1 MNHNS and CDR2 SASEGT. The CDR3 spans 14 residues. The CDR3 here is CASTLGTGPYEQYF. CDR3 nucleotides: TGTGCCAGCACCTTAGGGACAGGACCCTACGAGCAGTACTTC.

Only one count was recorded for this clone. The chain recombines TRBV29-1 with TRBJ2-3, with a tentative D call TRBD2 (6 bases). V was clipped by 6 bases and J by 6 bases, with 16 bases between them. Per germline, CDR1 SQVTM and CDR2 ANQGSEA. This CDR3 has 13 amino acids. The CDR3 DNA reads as TGCAGCGTCCACAGGCGGGGATTCGATACGCAGTATTTT. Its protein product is CSVHRRGFDTQYF.